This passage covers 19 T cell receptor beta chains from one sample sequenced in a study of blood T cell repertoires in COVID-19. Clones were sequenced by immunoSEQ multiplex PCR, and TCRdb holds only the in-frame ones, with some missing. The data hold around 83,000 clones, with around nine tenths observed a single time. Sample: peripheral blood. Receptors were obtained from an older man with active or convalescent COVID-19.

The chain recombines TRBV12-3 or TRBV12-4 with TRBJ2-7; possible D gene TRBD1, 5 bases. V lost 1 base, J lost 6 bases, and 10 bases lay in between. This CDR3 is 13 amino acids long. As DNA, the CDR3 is TGTGCCAGCAGTTTAGAACAGGCTGCCGAGCAGTACTTC. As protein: CASSLEQAAEQYF.

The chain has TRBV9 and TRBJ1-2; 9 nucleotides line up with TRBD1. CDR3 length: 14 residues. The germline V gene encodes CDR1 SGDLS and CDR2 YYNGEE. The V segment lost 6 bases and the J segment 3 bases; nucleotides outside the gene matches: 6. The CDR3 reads CASTRTGGDYGYTF. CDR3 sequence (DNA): TGTGCCAGCACCCGCACAGGGGGCGACTATGGCTACACCTTC.

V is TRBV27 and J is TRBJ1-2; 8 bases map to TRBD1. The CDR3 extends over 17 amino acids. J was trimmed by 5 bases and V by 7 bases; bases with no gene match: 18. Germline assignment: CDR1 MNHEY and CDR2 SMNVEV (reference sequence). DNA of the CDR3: TGTGCCAGCATCCTAGGGGACAGGTCTATTTACAGTTATGGCTACACCTTC. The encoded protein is CASILGDRSIYSYGYTF.

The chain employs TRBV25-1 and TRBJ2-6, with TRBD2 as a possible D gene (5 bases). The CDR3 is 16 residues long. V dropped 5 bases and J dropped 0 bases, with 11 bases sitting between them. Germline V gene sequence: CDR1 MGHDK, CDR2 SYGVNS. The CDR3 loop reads CASSPAGLSGANVLTF. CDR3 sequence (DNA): TGTGCCAGCAGTCCGGCGGGCCTCTCTGGGGCCAACGTCCTGACTTTC. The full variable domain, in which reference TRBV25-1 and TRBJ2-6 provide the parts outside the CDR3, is EADIYQTPRYLVIGTGKKITLECSQTMGHDKMYWYQQDPGMELHLIHYSYGVNSTEKGDLSSESTVSRIRTEHFPLTLESARPSHTSQYLCASSPAGLSGANVLTFGAGSRLTVL.

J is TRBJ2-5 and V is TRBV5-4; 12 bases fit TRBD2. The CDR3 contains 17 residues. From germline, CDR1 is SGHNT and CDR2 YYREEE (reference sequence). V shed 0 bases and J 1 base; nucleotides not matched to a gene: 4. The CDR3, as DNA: TGTGCCAGCAGCTTGGGGACTAGCGGGGCGTTCCAAGAGACCCAGTACTTC. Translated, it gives CASSLGTSGAFQETQYF.

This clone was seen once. The CDR3 region is CASTQGSNTEAFF. The CDR3 nucleotides read TGTGCCAGCACCCAGGGGTCCAACACTGAAGCTTTCTTT. The rearrangement links TRBV28 to TRBJ1-1, with D possibly being TRBD1 (6 bases). V was shortened by 7 bases and J by 2 bases, with 11 bases between the two germline ends. Germline CDR1 MDHEN, CDR2 SYDVKM. This CDR3 has 13 residues.

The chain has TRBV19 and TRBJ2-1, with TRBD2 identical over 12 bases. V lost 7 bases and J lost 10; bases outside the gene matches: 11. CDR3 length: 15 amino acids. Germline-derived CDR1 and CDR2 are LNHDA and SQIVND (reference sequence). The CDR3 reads CASTRLLAGGGEQFF. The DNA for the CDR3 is TGTGCCAGTACCAGACTACTAGCGGGAGGAGGAGAGCAGTTCTTC.

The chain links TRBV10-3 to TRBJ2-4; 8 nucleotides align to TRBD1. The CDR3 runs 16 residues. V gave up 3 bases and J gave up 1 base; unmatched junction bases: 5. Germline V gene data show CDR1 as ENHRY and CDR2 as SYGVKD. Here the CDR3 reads CAISDDRGEAKNIQYF. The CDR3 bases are TGTGCCATCAGTGATGACAGGGGTGAGGCCAAAAACATTCAGTACTTC.

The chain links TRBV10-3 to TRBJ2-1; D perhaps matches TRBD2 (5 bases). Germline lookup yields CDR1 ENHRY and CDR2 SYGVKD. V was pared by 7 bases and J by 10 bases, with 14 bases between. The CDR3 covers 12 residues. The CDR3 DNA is TGTGCCATCAATAAGGGAGAGGCCGAGCAGTTCTTC. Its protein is CAINKGEAEQFF.

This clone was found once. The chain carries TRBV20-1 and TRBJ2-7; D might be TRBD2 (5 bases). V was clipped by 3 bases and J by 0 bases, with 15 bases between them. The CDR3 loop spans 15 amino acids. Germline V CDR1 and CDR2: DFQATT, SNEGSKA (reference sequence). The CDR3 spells CSASDAGHLSYEQYF. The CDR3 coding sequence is TGCAGTGCTAGTGATGCGGGCCACCTCTCCTACGAGCAGTACTTC.

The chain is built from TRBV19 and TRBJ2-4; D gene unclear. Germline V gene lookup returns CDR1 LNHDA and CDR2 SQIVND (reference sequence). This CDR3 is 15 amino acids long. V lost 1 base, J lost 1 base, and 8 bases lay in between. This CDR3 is CASSIVEFAKNIQYF. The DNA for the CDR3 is TGTGCCAGTAGTATAGTAGAGTTTGCCAAAAACATTCAGTACTTC.

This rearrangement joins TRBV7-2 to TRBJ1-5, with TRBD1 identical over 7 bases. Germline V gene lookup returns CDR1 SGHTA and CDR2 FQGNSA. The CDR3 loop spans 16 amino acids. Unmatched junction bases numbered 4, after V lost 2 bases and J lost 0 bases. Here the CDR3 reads CASSLHGQVSNQPQHF. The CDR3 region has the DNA TGTGCCAGCAGCTTACACGGACAGGTTAGCAATCAGCCCCAGCATTTT.

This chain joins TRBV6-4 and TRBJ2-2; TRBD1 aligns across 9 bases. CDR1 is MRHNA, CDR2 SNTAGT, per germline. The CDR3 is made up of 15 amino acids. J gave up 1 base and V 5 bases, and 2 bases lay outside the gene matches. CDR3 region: CASSRTGENTGELFF. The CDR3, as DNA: TGTGCCAGCAGTCGGACAGGGGAGAACACCGGGGAGCTGTTTTTT.

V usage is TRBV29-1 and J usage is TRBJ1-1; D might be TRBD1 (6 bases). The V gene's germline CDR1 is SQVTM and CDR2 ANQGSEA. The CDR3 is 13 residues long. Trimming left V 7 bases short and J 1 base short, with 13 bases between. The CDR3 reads CSGRIQGNTEAFF. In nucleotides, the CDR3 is TGCAGCGGCCGCATACAGGGGAACACTGAAGCTTTCTTT.

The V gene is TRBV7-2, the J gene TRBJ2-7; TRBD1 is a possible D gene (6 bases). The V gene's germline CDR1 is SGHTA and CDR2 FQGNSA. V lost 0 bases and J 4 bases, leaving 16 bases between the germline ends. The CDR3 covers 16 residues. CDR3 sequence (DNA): TGTGCCAGCAGCTTAGCGCTAGGGGGATTGGTTTACGAGCAGTACTTC. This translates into CASSLALGGLVYEQYF. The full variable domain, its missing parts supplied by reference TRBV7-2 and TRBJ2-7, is GAGVSQSPSNKVTEKGKDVELRCDPISGHTALYWYRQSLGQGLEFLIYFQGNSAPDKSGLPSDRFSAERTGGSVSTLTIQRTQQEDSAVYLCASSLALGGLVYEQYFGPGTRLTVT.

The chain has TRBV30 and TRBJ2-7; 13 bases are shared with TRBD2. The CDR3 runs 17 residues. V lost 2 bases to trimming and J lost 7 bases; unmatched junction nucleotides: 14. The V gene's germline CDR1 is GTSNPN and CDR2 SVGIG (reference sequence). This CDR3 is CAWSWRLAGGRPREQYF. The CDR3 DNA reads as TGTGCCTGGAGTTGGAGACTAGCGGGAGGCCGTCCTCGGGAGCAGTACTTC.

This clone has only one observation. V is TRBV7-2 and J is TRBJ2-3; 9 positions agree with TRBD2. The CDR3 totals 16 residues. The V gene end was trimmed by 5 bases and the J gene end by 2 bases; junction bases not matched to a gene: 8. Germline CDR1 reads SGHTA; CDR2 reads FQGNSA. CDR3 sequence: CASSPKLAGNTDTQYF. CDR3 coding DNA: TGTGCCAGCAGCCCAAAACTAGCGGGTAACACAGATACGCAGTATTTT.

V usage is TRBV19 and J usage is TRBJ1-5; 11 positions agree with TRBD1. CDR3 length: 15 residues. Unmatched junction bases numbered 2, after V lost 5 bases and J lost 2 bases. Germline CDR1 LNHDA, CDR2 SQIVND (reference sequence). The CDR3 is CASSPGQGGNQPQHF. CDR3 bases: TGTGCCAGTAGTCCGGGACAGGGGGGCAATCAGCCCCAGCATTTT.

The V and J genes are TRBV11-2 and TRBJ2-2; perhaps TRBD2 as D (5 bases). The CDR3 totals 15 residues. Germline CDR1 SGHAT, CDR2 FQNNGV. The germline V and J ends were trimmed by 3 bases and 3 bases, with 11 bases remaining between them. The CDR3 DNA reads TGTGCCAGCAGCTTGGACTCCTCATACACCGGGGAGCTGTTTTTT. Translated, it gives CASSLDSSYTGELFF.